The entry below gives a single TCR beta chain sequence along with its context. Its antigen specificity is not known. One end of the junction varies from germline; a read error may be responsible. Other DNA variants within this sample encode the same CDR3. This entry belongs to a study of blood T cell repertoires in COVID-19 (dated by TCRdb to the early 2020s). Background for the entire study: The collaborator samples originated in the United States, Italy and Spain and spanned the acute and convalescent phases of COVID-19. HLA class I and class II types, where available, came from metadata supplied by the sample provider rather than from assay-based typing. Nearly every sample came with metadata listing a de-identified subject ID, COVID-19 status, age in years and sex. Samples were obtained from the ongoing ImmuneRACE study (first 160 participants) and from about 1,300 subjects provided by 6 global collaborators. The material from the prospective study consisted of cDNA or gDNA derived from T cells, B-cell-depleted T cells, or PBMCs. Subjects who had been exposed to COVID-19, were actively infected with it, or had recovered from it provided the deeply sampled blood TCRbeta repertoires that made up the dataset. The repertoires were released in a freely available public database meant as a resource for research on the immune response to SARS-CoV-2.

The immunoSEQ Assay, a bias-controlled multiplex PCR, was used to amplify TCRbeta CDR3 regions from genomic DNA. Per the original workflow: Within the assay, amplification of reference gene primers was used to estimate how many nucleated cells each sample contained. Sequence reads were collapsed and filtered to measure the absolute abundance of every unique TCRbeta CDR3 rearrangement. For each sample, productive Simpson clonality was calculated as the square root of Simpson's diversity index over productive rearrangements. Imported from immuneACCESS, the table was reduced by TCRdb to in-frame sequences with V and J called. These copies leave out some clones; in studies compared against another copy, an unresolved V gene accounts for under half, and the cause of the remainder is not known. D and trimming were read from the DNA, whereas the V and J calls and clone size are those reported in that table. In all, the sample holds fewer than 50,000 clones, and nearly 80% of those were seen once. 15% to 20% of the sample is held by the ten biggest clonotypes.

Collaborating institutions collected whole blood in K2EDTA tubes following their own protocols. For TCRbeta analysis, collaborators shipped samples as frozen whole blood, isolated PBMCs, or DNA extracted from either of those sample types. What the study reported, not specific to this receptor: Clinical and demographic metadata were provided uncurated, with the amount varying by source and participant.

The germline V gene specifies KGHSH as CDR1 and LQKENI as CDR2. Measured from the cysteine to the phenylalanine, the CDR3 is 16 residues long. Only CDR3 DNA is held: 48 bases, read in frame from base 1. The V gene is TRBV18 and the J gene is TRBJ1-6, and the D gene may be TRBD1, 5 bases matching. The clonotype comes from a man in his sixties or seventies with acute or convalescent COVID-19. The source material was peripheral blood. The CDR3 protein is CASSPRRDSRSSPLHF. The sequenced DNA: TGTGCCAGTTCACCTCGACGGGACTCTAGAAGTTCACCCCTCCACTTT.